This T cell receptor beta chain is from a study of blood T cell repertoires in COVID-19. Study-wide background: Nucleic acid was either cDNA or gDNA, and it came from T cells, B-cell-depleted T cells, or PBMCs.

Repertoires were generated with immunoSEQ multiplex PCR, while TCRdb's copy carries only in-frame clones and drops some. The sample consists of about 22,000 clones, more than 85% of them appearing once. This CDR3 comprises 14 residues. The germline V gene encodes CDR1 LNHDA and CDR2 SQIVND (reference sequence). Trimming removed 7 bases at V and 4 bases at J, with 13 bases between. The clonotype originates from a woman in her 70s with active COVID-19. The chain joins TRBV19 to TRBJ1-4, with unresolved D. Input material: peripheral blood. The DNA of the CDR3 is TGTGCCAGTAACCAATGGGCAGATAATGAAAAACTGTTTTTT. Its protein is CASNQWADNEKLFF.